These 27 T cell receptor beta chains were all obtained from the same sample, sequenced in a study of control samples from healthy donors and cancer patients (TCRdb year 2020). Libraries were prepared through the immunoSEQ multiplex PCR assay. This is the immuneACCESS table as TCRdb keeps it, with only in-frame sequences that have V and J called. A part of the clones is gone; compared with another copy, unresolved V genes explain less than half, and the rest is unexplained. Counted in this sample were some 150,000 clones; about 95% of them appeared once. Approximately 15% of the sample belongs to the ten largest clones. The sequencing input was PBMCs. All receptors come from a man aged 55 to 70 with colorectal cancer.

The rearrangement joins TRBV7-9 to TRBJ1-5; D call uncertain. Germline V gene lookup returns CDR1 SEHNR and CDR2 FQNEAQ (reference sequence). Trimming pared 5 bases from V and 4 bases from J, leaving 9 bases between. There are 13 residues in the CDR3. CDR3 amino acids: CASSQDGNQPQHF. CDR3 bases: TGTGCCAGCAGCCAGGACGGGAATCAGCCCCAGCATTTT.

The chain is built from TRBV11-2 and TRBJ1-1; 8 positions agree with TRBD1. This CDR3 is built from 15 residues. From germline, CDR1 is SGHAT and CDR2 FQNNGV. V lost 5 bases, J lost 5 bases, and 10 bases stayed unmatched. The CDR3 sequence is CASSPRAGGATEAFF. In nucleotides, the CDR3 is TGTGCCAGCAGCCCCCGCGCAGGGGGCGCAACTGAAGCTTTCTTT.

The V call is TRBV3-1 (or the pseudogene TRBV3-2), the J call TRBJ1-1, with unresolved D. In germline, CDR1 is LGHDT, CDR2 YNNKEL (reference sequence). Trimming removed 4 bases from V and 3 bases from J, with 15 bases in between. This CDR3 contains 15 residues. CDR3 protein: CASSLLGRTDTEAFF. As DNA, the CDR3 is TGTGCCAGCAGCCTTTTAGGCCGGACGGACACTGAAGCTTTCTTT.

The rearrangement links TRBV19 to TRBJ1-1, with 9 bases identical to TRBD1. This CDR3 region has 14 residues. Per germline, CDR1 LNHDA and CDR2 SQIVND (reference sequence). J gave up 3 bases and V 9 bases, and 8 bases lay outside the gene matches. CDR3 loop: CASLQGATDTEAFF. For the CDR3, the DNA is TGTGCCAGCCTACAGGGGGCGACGGACACTGAAGCTTTCTTT.

This chain uses TRBV28 with TRBJ2-7; D is undetermined. The V end lost 2 bases, the J end lost 0 bases, and 5 bases lay between the germline ends. The V gene's germline CDR1 is MDHEN and CDR2 SYDVKM. This CDR3 has 13 amino acids. CDR3 sequence (DNA): TGTGCCAGCAGTTTAGGAAGCTCCTACGAGCAGTACTTC. Translation gives CASSLGSSYEQYF.

The gene calls are TRBV7-2 and TRBJ1-5; 7 nucleotides line up with TRBD1. The CDR3 extends over 14 amino acids. Germline V gives CDR1 SGHTA, CDR2 FQGNSA. Unmatched junction bases numbered 6, after V lost 8 bases and J lost 2 bases. The CDR3 nucleotides read TGTGCCAGCGCCCAGGGGGAAGGCAATCAGCCCCAGCATTTT. Translated, it gives CASAQGEGNQPQHF.

The genes are TRBV6-5 and TRBJ2-3, with 9 bases fitting TRBD1. The J segment lost 3 bases and the V segment lost 2 bases, leaving 3 bases of the junction unmatched. The germline CDR1 and CDR2 sequences are MNHEY and SVGAGI. The CDR3 has 15 amino acids. Here the CDR3 DNA reads TGTGCCAGCAGTTACAGAGACAGGGGGACAGATACGCAGTATTTT. Its protein product is CASSYRDRGTDTQYF.

CDR3 sequence: CAIKGQGKETQYF. The CDR3 coding sequence is TGTGCCATCAAGGGACAGGGGAAAGAGACCCAGTACTTC. V gene TRBV10-3 combines with J gene TRBJ2-5, with 10 bases identical to TRBD1. The V gene's germline CDR1 is ENHRY and CDR2 SYGVKD. V shed 7 bases and J 3 bases; nucleotides not matched to a gene: 2. CDR3 length equals 13 residues.

CDR3 protein: CASSSRTATDTQYF. The CDR3 region has the DNA TGTGCCAGCAGTTCACGGACAGCCACAGATACGCAGTATTTT. This chain links TRBV11-1 with TRBJ2-3, with D perhaps matching TRBD1 (6 bases). The CDR3 sequence is 14 residues long. Per the germline V gene, CDR1 is SGHAT and CDR2 is FQDESV (reference sequence). The V end lost 6 bases, the J end lost 2 bases, and 12 bases lay between the germline ends.

The chain has TRBV30 and TRBJ2-5, with D hard to call. V was trimmed by 5 bases and J by 7 bases, leaving 14 bases between them. This CDR3 comprises 12 residues. Germline assignment: CDR1 GTSNPN and CDR2 SVGIG (reference sequence). CDR3 bases: TGTGCCTGGGCAAGTGTGGTGCGGACCCAGTACTTC. It specifies CAWASVVRTQYF.

The chain is built from TRBV4-1 and TRBJ1-1, with 9 bases identical to TRBD1. J gave up 1 base and V 1 base, and 13 bases lay outside the gene matches. The CDR3 runs 19 residues. Germline loops: CDR1 MGHRA, CDR2 YSYEKL. Here the CDR3 reads CASSQGAGQGWSGNTEAFF. In DNA, the CDR3 is TGCGCCAGCAGCCAAGGGGCCGGACAGGGGTGGAGTGGGAACACTGAAGCTTTCTTT.

V is TRBV19 and J is TRBJ2-7; a possible D gene is TRBD2 (5 bases). V lost 3 bases and J lost 1, with 10 bases in between. There are 14 residues in the CDR3. Germline V gene data show CDR1 as LNHDA and CDR2 as SQIVND (reference sequence). As DNA, the CDR3 is TGTGCCAGTAGTATGTACGAGGGATCCTACGAGCAGTACTTC. Protein: CASSMYEGSYEQYF. Drawing the rest from reference TRBV19 and TRBJ2-7, the complete variable domain is DGGITQSPKYLFRKEGQNVTLSCEQNLNHDAMYWYRQDPGQGLRLIYYSQIVNDFQKGDIAEGYSVSREKKESFPLTVTSAQKNPTAFYLCASSMYEGSYEQYFGPGTRLTVT.

The J gene is TRBJ2-7, the V gene TRBV5-4; 10 nucleotides match TRBD2. This CDR3 comprises 14 residues. In germline, CDR1 is SGHNT, CDR2 YYREEE (reference sequence). The V gene end was trimmed by 0 bases and the J gene end by 5 bases; junction bases not matched to a gene: 2. CDR3 region: CASSLGTSGDEQYF. The DNA of the CDR3 is TGTGCCAGCAGCTTGGGGACTAGCGGTGACGAGCAGTACTTC. Full variable domain (rest looked up from reference TRBV5-4 and TRBJ2-7): ETGVTQSPTHLIKTRGQQVTLRCSSQSGHNTVSWYQQALGQGPQFIFQYYREEENGRGNFPPRFSGLQFPNYSSELNVNALELDDSALYLCASSLGTSGDEQYFGPGTRLTVT.

A remark on this clone: The DNA is left out, because the CDR3 cannot be placed on it with certainty; the CDR3 is given as TCRdb lists it. The chain has TRBV5-1 and TRBJ2-2; the D call TRBD1 from the table was never checked on the DNA. CDR1 is SGHRS, CDR2 YFSETQ, per germline. The CDR3 is made up of 15 amino acids, end residues included. This CDR3 reads CASSFLAGKTGELFF.

The chain combines TRBV7-2 with TRBJ2-1; TRBD1 might be the D (5 bases). Between the trimmed V and J ends, which lost 1 base and 7 bases, there was a span of 11 bases. CDR3 size: 14 residues. Germline-derived CDR1 and CDR2 are SGHTA and FQGNSA. CDR3 nucleotide sequence: TGTGCCAGCAGCTTAGGGATACAGGAAAATGAGCAGTTCTTC. This encodes CASSLGIQENEQFF.

This sequence joins TRBV5-1 and TRBJ2-3, with TRBD2 matching 10 bases. The CDR3 is 17 residues long. The germline gives CDR1 SGHRS, CDR2 YFSETQ. The J segment lost 1 base and the V segment lost 4 bases, leaving 9 bases of the junction unmatched. The CDR3 loop reads CASSHSGTSDRTDTQYF. DNA for the CDR3: TGCGCCAGCAGCCATTCCGGGACTAGCGACCGCACAGATACGCAGTATTTT.

This clone was recorded only once. The junction does not match germline at one end; this may be a read error. The chain is built from TRBV12-3 or TRBV12-4 and TRBJ1-1; D uncertain. The CDR3 has 13 residues. CDR3 nucleotide sequence: TGTGTCAGCAGTTTAGGCGGCTACACTGAAGCTTTCTTT. Protein sequence: CVSSLGGYTEAFF.

The chain joins TRBV24-1 to TRBJ2-5; no reliable D call. Germline values: CDR1 KGHDR, CDR2 SFDVKD. V shed 2 bases and J shed 2 bases, with 8 bases lying between them. The length of the CDR3 is 14 residues. In DNA, the CDR3 is TGTGCCACCAGTGATTATGCAGGACAAGAGACCCAGTACTTC. Amino acid sequence: CATSDYAGQETQYF.

This clone has just a few counts. V gene TRBV7-9 combines with J gene TRBJ1-1; 8 positions agree with TRBD1. After removal of 4 bases from V and 5 bases from J, the junction contained 6 bases not matched to a gene. The CDR3 consists of 14 residues. Germline loops: CDR1 SEHNR, CDR2 FQNEAQ (reference sequence). The CDR3 sequence: CASSSGQGETEAFF. In DNA form, the CDR3 reads TGTGCCAGCAGCTCCGGACAGGGCGAGACTGAAGCTTTCTTT.

The V and J genes are TRBV11-2 and TRBJ1-1; the D gene is possibly TRBD1 (5 bases). Trimming took 4 bases from V and 3 from J, leaving 6 bases between them. The CDR3 is made up of 12 amino acids. The germline V gene has CDR1 SGHAT and CDR2 FQNNGV. The CDR3 loop reads CASSWGYTEAFF. CDR3 sequence (DNA): TGTGCCAGCAGCTGGGGGTACACTGAAGCTTTCTTT.

The J gene is TRBJ2-7, the V gene TRBV11-2; either TRBD1 or TRBD2 may supply D (5 bases each). CDR1 is SGHAT and CDR2 is FQNNGV in the germline V gene. V lost 5 bases and J 11 bases, leaving 22 bases between the germline ends. CDR3 size: 14 residues. CDR3 DNA sequence: TGTGCCAGCAGCCGCCCCCGGGACGCCGCTCGCAAGTACTTC. Translating gives CASSRPRDAARKYF.

This clone has just one count. This rearrangement joins TRBV12-3 or TRBV12-4 to TRBJ1-2, with D hard to call. The V end was cut by 3 bases, the J end by 4 bases, with 9 bases between. The CDR3 spans 13 residues. CDR3 sequence reads: CASSLGRIYGYTF. The CDR3 coding sequence is TGTGCCAGCAGTTTGGGCAGGATCTATGGCTACACCTTC.

The chain links TRBV2 to TRBJ2-7; 9 bases fit TRBD1. The CDR3 has 15 amino acids. With V trimmed by 1 base and J by 3 bases, 4 bases remained unmatched. Germline V gene lookup returns CDR1 SNHLY and CDR2 FYNNEI. CDR3 nucleotide sequence: TGTGCCAGCAGTGAAGGCACAGGGGGCATCTACGAGCAGTACTTC. It codes for CASSEGTGGIYEQYF.

The genes are TRBV5-6 and TRBJ1-3, with D tentatively TRBD1 (6 bases). CDR3 length: 16 amino acids. The germline CDR1 and CDR2 sequences are SGHDT and YYEEEE. V was shortened by 0 bases and J by 2 bases, with 12 bases between the two germline ends. CDR3 residues: CASSLGRGQTGNTIYF. In DNA form, the CDR3 reads TGTGCCAGCAGCTTGGGGCGGGGGCAAACTGGAAACACCATATATTTT.

This chain connects TRBV18 to TRBJ2-1; 10 positions match TRBD1. CDR1 KGHSH and CDR2 LQKENI come from the germline V gene. The CDR3 has 16 amino acids. J gave up 1 base and V 3 bases, and 3 bases lay outside the gene matches. The CDR3 nucleotides are TGTGCCAGCTCACCTCGACAGGGGGCATCCTACAATGAGCAGTTCTTC. As protein: CASSPRQGASYNEQFF.

The rearrangement links TRBV7-8 to TRBJ2-2, with D uncertain. Germline CDR1 SGHVS, CDR2 FQNEAQ. The V gene lost 5 bases and the J gene lost 4 bases, with 20 bases spanning the gap. The CDR3 extends over 17 amino acids. CDR3 region: CASSPTGGSTGTGELFF. CDR3 bases: TGTGCCAGCAGCCCTACCGGTGGCAGTACGGGCACCGGGGAGCTGTTTTTT.

In DNA form, the CDR3 reads TGTGCCAGCAGTGTCCCTGACAGGACCCAAGAGACCCAGTACTTC. The encoded protein is CASSVPDRTQETQYF. The genes are TRBV2 and TRBJ2-5, with D possibly being TRBD1 (6 bases). The CDR3 is 15 residues long. CDR1 and CDR2 (germline): SNHLY, FYNNEI. The V end lost 4 bases, the J end lost 1 base, and 13 bases lay between the germline ends.